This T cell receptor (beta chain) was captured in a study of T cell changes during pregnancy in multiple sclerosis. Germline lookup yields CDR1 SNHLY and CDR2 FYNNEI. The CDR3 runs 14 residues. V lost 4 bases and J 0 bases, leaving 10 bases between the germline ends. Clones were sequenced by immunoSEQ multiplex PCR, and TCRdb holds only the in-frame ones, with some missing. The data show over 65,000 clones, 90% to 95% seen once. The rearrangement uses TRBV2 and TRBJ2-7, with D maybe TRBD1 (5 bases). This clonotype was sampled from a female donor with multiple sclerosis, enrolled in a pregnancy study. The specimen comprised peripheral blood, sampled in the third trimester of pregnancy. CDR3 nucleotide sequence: TGTGCCAGCAGTGCCGACAGCAACTCCTACGAGCAGTACTTC. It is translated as CASSADSNSYEQYF.